The clone carrying this T cell receptor beta chain turned up a few times. The data stem from a study of identical twins. TCRdb redid the calling of the 5' RACE reads with MiXCR, one entry per CDR3 protein. The data hold approximately 700,000 distinct CDR3 sequences, with about 20% observed a single time. This same sample was also taken into another study, of T cells expressing NK-cell markers. That work adds: Sorting was limited to alpha-beta TCR-expressing T cells with an anti-gamma-delta TCR antibody in several experiments. A handful of donors likewise had their CD3+CD56-NKG2C+ fraction led by these clonotypes.

The source is a woman in her late teens or twenties in good health. Sequencing was done on a sample of PBMCs.

The CDR3 DNA reads TGTGCCAGCAGCCAAGGGGCTGAGAACACTGAAGCTTTCTTT. Its translation is CASSQGAENTEAFF. This chain uses TRBV3-1 with TRBJ1-1, with D hard to call. V gave up 1 base and J gave up 1 base, with 7 bases separating them. Germline CDR1 LGHDT, CDR2 YNNKEL (reference sequence). CDR3 length: 14 amino acids. The whole variable domain, filled in from reference TRBV3-1 and TRBJ1-1, reads DTAVSQTPKYLVTQMGNDKSIKCEQNLGHDTMYWYKQDSKKFLKIMFSYNNKELIINETVPNRFSPKSPDKAHLNLHINSLELGDSAVYFCASSQGAENTEAFFGQGTRLTVV.